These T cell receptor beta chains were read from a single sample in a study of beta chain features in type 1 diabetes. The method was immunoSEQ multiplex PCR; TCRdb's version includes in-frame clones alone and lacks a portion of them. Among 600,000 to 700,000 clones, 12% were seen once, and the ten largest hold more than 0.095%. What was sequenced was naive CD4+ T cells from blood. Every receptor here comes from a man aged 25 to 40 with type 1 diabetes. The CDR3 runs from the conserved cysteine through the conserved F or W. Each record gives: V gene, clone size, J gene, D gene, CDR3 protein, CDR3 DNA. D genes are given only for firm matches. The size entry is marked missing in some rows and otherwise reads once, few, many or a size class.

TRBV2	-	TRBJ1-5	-	CASSENGGHNQPQHF	TGTGCCAGCAGTGAAAACGGGGGGCACAATCAGCCCCAGCATTTT
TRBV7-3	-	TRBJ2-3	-	CASSLRSSDTQYF	TGTGCCAGCAGCTTAAGGTCCTCCGATACGCAGTATTTT
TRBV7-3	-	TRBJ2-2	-	CASSPGIVDTGELFF	TGTGCCAGCAGTCCGGGGATTGTCGATACCGGGGAGCTGTTTTTT
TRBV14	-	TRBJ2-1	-	CASSPYLGGYNEQFF	TGTGCCAGCAGCCCCTACCTCGGGGGTTACAATGAGCAGTTCTTC
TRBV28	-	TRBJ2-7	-	CATGPYSYEQYF	TGTGCCACCGGGCCGTACTCCTACGAGCAGTACTTC
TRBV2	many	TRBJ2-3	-	CASKFSNGPDTQYF	TGTGCCAGCAAATTCAGCAACGGACCAGATACGCAGTATTTT
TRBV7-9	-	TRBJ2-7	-	CASSWDGKYEQYF	TGTGCCAGCAGCTGGGACGGCAAATACGAGCAGTACTTC
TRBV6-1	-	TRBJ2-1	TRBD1	CASSRDREKVNEQFF	TGTGCCAGCAGCAGGGACAGGGAGAAGGTTAATGAGCAGTTCTTC
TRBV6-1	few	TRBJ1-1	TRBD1	CAAHRGMNTEAFF	TGTGCGGCACACAGGGGGATGAACACTGAAGCTTTCTTT
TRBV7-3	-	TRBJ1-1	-	CASSPTSNTEAFF	TGTGCCAGCAGCCCAACCTCGAACACTGAAGCTTTCTTT
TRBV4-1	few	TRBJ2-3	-	CASSQLAAPGSTDTQYF	TGCGCCAGCAGCCAATTAGCGGCCCCGGGAAGCACAGATACGCAGTATTTT
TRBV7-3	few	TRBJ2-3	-	CASSLIIPDTQYF	TGTGCCAGCAGCTTAATTATCCCAGATACGCAGTATTTT
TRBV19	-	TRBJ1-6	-	CASRSPLHF	TGTGCCAGTCGTTCACCCCTCCACTTT
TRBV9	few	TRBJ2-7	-	CASSPFGGSSYEQYF	TGTGCCAGCAGCCCTTTTGGAGGTTCCTCCTACGAGCAGTACTTC
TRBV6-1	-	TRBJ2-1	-	CAISESSWALSYNEQFF	TGTGCCATCAGTGAGTCAAGCTGGGCCCTCTCCTACAATGAGCAGTTCTTC
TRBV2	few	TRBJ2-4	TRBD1	CASGETGGIQYF	TGTGCCAGCGGCGAGACAGGGGGCATTCAGTACTTC
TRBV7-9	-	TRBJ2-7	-	CASRSTGSYEQYF	TGTGCCAGCAGGTCAACAGGGAGCTACGAGCAGTACTTC
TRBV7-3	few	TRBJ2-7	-	CASSLGRLDYEQYF	TGTGCCAGCAGCTTGGGACGGCTCGACTACGAGCAGTACTTC
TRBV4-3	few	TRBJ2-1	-	CASSQDGWPRSDNEQFF	TGCGCCAGCAGCCAAGACGGTTGGCCTCGCTCGGACAATGAGCAGTTCTTC
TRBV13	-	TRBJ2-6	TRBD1	CASSRRTGRSGANVLTF	TGTGCCAGCAGCCGGCGGACAGGCCGCTCTGGGGCCAACGTCCTGACTTTC
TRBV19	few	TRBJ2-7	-	CASITCHEQYF	TGTGCCAGTATTACATGCCACGAGCAGTACTTC
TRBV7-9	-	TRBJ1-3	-	CASSSGLYGNTIYF	TGTGCCAGCAGCTCGGGACTCTATGGAAACACCATATATTTT
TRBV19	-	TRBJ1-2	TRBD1	CASRTGDYGYTF	TGTGCCAGTAGGACAGGGGACTATGGCTACACCTTC
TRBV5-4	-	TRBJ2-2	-	CASSLRQGSTGELFF	TGTGCCAGCAGCTTGAGGCAGGGGAGCACCGGGGAGCTGTTTTTT
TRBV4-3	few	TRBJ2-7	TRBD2	CASSRFGTSGSYEQYF	TGCGCCAGCAGCCGCTTTGGGACTAGCGGCTCCTACGAGCAGTACTTC
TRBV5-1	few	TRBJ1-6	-	CASSLDKNYNSPLHF	TGCGCCAGCAGCTTGGACAAGAACTATAATTCACCCCTCCACTTT
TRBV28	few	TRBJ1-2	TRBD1	CASTVGDRQTYF	TGTGCCAGCACAGTAGGGGACAGACAAACCTACTTC
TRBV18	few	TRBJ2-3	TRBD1	CASSGQGSTDTQYF	TGTGCCAGCTCGGGACAGGGGAGCACAGATACGCAGTATTTT
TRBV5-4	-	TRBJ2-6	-	CASNPRDRANVLTF	TGTGCCAGCAACCCAAGGGACAGGGCCAACGTCCTGACTTTC
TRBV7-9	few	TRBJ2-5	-	CASTLEGPQETQYF	TGTGCCAGCACCTTAGAGGGGCCCCAAGAGACCCAGTACTTC
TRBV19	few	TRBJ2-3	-	CASKTQGADTQYF	TGTGCCAGTAAAACTCAGGGTGCAGATACGCAGTATTTT
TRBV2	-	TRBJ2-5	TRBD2	CASSVNGGARETQYF	TGTGCCAGCAGTGTTAACGGGGGGGCTCGTGAGACCCAGTACTTC
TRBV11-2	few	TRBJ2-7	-	CASSLDRAGSEQYF	TGTGCCAGCAGCTTAGATCGGGCAGGGAGCGAGCAGTACTTC
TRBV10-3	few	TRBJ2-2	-	CAISELETGELFF	TGTGCCATCAGTGAGTTAGAGACCGGGGAGCTGTTTTTT
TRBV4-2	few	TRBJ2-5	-	CASSRSSGETQYF	TGTGCCAGCAGCCGGAGTAGTGGAGAGACCCAGTACTTC
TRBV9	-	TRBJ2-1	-	CASSVGSIEYNEQFF	TGTGCCAGCAGCGTAGGTTCCATAGAGTACAATGAGCAGTTCTTC
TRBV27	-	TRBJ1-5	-	CASSSRSYSNQPQHF	TGTGCCAGCTCGAGCAGATCGTATAGCAATCAGCCCCAGCATTTT
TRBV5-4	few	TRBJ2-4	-	CASSLTWDPKNIQYF	TGTGCCAGCAGCCTGACTTGGGACCCAAAAAACATTCAGTACTTC
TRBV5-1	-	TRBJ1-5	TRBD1	CASSPGQDHQPQHF	TGCGCCAGCAGCCCGGGACAGGACCATCAGCCCCAGCATTTT
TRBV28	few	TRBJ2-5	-	CASRTAPGLGETQYF	TGTGCCAGCAGAACGGCCCCCGGGCTAGGGGAGACCCAGTACTTC
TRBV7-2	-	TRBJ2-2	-	CASSPQSTGELFF	TGTGCCAGCAGCCCCCAGAGCACCGGGGAGCTGTTTTTT
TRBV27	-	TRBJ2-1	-	CASGTPRNEQFF	TGTGCCAGCGGGACTCCCAGGAATGAGCAGTTCTTC
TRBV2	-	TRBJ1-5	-	CASTKETADSNQPQHF	TGTGCCAGCACGAAGGAAACAGCCGATAGCAATCAGCCCCAGCATTTT
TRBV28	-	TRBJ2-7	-	CASSHLYEQYF	TGTGCCAGCAGTCACCTCTACGAGCAGTACTTC
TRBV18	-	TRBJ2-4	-	CASSPAGNIQYF	TGTGCCAGCTCACCAGCGGGGAACATTCAGTACTTC
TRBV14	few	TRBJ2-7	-	CASSPLVGLTGPYEQYF	TGTGCCAGCAGCCCCCTCGTGGGGTTGACAGGCCCCTACGAGCAGTACTTC
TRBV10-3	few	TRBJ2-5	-	CAIGSTDQETQYF	TGTGCCATCGGGAGCACGGACCAAGAGACCCAGTACTTC
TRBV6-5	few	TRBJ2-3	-	CASSRGDTQYF	TGTGCCAGCAGCCGGGGAGATACGCAGTATTTT
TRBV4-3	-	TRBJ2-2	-	CASSQESGTHTGELFF	TGCGCCAGCAGCCAAGAGTCTGGGACTCACACCGGGGAGCTGTTTTTT
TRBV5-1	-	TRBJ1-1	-	CASSLGSRQNTEAFF	TGCGCCAGCAGCTTGGGATCGCGTCAGAACACTGAAGCTTTCTTT
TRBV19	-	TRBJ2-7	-	CASSIATDSILREQYF	TGTGCCAGTAGTATAGCAACAGACTCGATTTTACGAGAGCAGTACTTC
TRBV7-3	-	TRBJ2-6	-	CASSLRGAGANVLTF	TGTGCCAGCAGCTTGAGGGGAGCTGGGGCCAACGTCCTGACTTTC
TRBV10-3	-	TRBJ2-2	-	CAVRFANTGELFF	TGTGCCGTCAGGTTCGCGAACACCGGGGAGCTGTTTTTT
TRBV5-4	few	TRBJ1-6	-	CASGSGNSPLHF	TGTGCCAGCGGATCAGGGAATTCACCCCTCCACTTT
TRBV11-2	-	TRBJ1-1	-	CASSSIRRWTEAFF	TGTGCCAGCAGCTCAATCAGGCGGTGGACTGAAGCTTTCTTT